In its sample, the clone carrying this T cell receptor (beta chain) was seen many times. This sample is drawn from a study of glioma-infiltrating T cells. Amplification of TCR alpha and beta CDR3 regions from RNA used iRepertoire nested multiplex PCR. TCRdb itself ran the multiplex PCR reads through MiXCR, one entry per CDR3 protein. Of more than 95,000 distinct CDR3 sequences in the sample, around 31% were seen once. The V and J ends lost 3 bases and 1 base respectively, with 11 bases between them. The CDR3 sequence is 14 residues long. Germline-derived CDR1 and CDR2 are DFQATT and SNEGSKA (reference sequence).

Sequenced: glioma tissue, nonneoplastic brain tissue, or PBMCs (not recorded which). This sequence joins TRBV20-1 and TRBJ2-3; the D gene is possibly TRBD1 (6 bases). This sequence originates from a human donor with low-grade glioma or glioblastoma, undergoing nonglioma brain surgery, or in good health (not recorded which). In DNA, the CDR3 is TGCAGTGCTAGGGGACATCGCGGCACAGATACGCAGTATTTT. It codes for CSARGHRGTDTQYF.